Detailed here is one T cell receptor beta chain. V was trimmed by 8 bases and J by 5 bases, leaving 18 bases between them. The CDR3 covers 15 residues. Germline V gene sequence: CDR1 SEHNR, CDR2 FQNEAQ (reference sequence). Sequencing used immunoSEQ multiplex PCR; TCRdb keeps in-frame clones, though not all of them. The table shows over 40,000 clones, with almost 85% occurring only once. This sample was included in a study of PD-L1 blockade in urothelial cancer. Overall study: Most patients, about 85% of the roughly 30, were males with bladder-origin cancer.

Sequences were derived from PBMCs, sampled around atezolizumab (anti-PD-L1) treatment. The rearrangement joins TRBV7-9 to TRBJ1-4; D gene ambiguous. The receptor was derived from a man between 65 and 85 years old with urothelial cancer. CDR3 nucleotide sequence: TGTGCCAGCCGCCCCGTACTGAGTAAGAATGAAAAACTGTTTTTT. Its translation: CASRPVLSKNEKLFF.